This note documents a single TCR beta chain sequence. The antigen remains unidentified. TCRdb keeps only in-frame clones here, not all; method: immunoSEQ multiplex PCR. The sample records 84,000 or so clones, over 75% being singletons. Trimming shortened V by 5 bases and J by 5 bases, and 13 bases separated the two germline ends. Germline CDR1 reads SGHVS; CDR2 reads FNYEAQ. The CDR3 is 13 residues long. The sample comes from a study of OX40 agonist ivuxolimab in advanced cancers. Study-wide findings and caveats: The average count of expanded clones was higher among CD8+ T cells than among CD4+. Antigens targeted by the expanded peripheral T cells were not determined. Low normalized T-cell clonal expansion was also seen in some nonresponders. At 0.1 to 3.0 mg/kg and by week 6, CD4+ and CD8+ T cells in the blood had expanded clonally.

The sample here was CD4+ or CD8+ T cells sorted from blood, taken in a trial of the OX40 agonist ivuxolimab. V usage is TRBV7-6 and J usage is TRBJ2-7; tentatively, D is TRBD1 (6 bases). The sequence derives from an adult with an advanced solid tumor such as melanoma, head and neck, liver or kidney cancer. The CDR3 DNA follows: TGTGCCAGCAGCAAACAGGGTAGGAACGAGCAGTACTTC. Translation gives CASSKQGRNEQYF.